This entry lists 17 T cell receptor beta chains sequenced from one sample in a study of vaccination and CD4 T cells after COVID-19. The Oncomine TCR Beta short-read assay was applied to DNA of cultured CD4+ T cells. TCRdb processed the PCR reads anew with MiXCR; each CDR3 protein has one entry. The sample holds about 26,000 distinct CDR3 sequences, 64% seen once. No cognate antigen is known for these TCRs. Specified treatment: roughly 11-day PBMC culture with coronavirus spike peptide pools or control peptides (ViraFEST assay). The source material was CD4+ T cells from blood, cultured in vitro. Receptor source: a human donor who had recovered from COVID-19.

The chain combines TRBV19 with TRBJ1-3, with 7 bases fitting TRBD1. V lost 4 bases, J lost 4 bases, and 13 bases stayed unmatched. The CDR3 is made up of 17 amino acids. Germline values: CDR1 LNHDA, CDR2 SQIVND (reference sequence). Here the CDR3 reads CASSTDRSPSTGNTIYF. CDR3 in DNA: TGTGCCAGTAGTACGGACAGGAGCCCTTCTACGGGAAACACCATATATTTT.

This clonotype came up a few times. This chain links TRBV28 with TRBJ1-5; D perhaps matches TRBD1 (5 bases). The V and J ends lost 5 bases and 9 bases respectively, with 14 bases between them. The CDR3 sequence is 13 residues long. Germline V gene data show CDR1 as MDHEN and CDR2 as SYDVKM. This CDR3 reads CASSPGPGRPQHF. The CDR3 bases are TGTGCCAGCAGTCCCGGCCCAGGGAGGCCCCAGCATTTT.

The V gene is TRBV15, the J gene TRBJ2-6; D remains unclear. The CDR3 has 15 residues. V was cut by 4 bases and J by 2 bases, with 9 bases left in between. Germline V gene data show CDR1 as LNHNV and CDR2 as YYDKDF (reference sequence). The CDR3 here is CATSKVLAGANVLTF. DNA of the CDR3: TGTGCCACCAGCAAAGTCCTAGCTGGGGCCAACGTCCTGACTTTC. Complete variable domain (other parts from reference TRBV15 and TRBJ2-6): DAMVIQNPRYQVTQFGKPVTLSCSQTLNHNVMYWYQQKSSQAPKLLFHYYDKDFNNEADTPDNFQSRRPNTSFCFLDIRSPGLGDTAMYLCATSKVLAGANVLTFGAGSRLTVL.

The rearrangement links TRBV5-8 to TRBJ1-1; D not resolved. This CDR3 has 13 amino acids. Looked up from germline, CDR1 is SGHTS and CDR2 is YDEGEE. V dropped 5 bases and J dropped 5 bases, with 13 bases sitting between them. The CDR3 reads CASRPPPGTEAFF. The CDR3 DNA reads as TGTGCCAGCAGACCACCCCCCGGTACTGAAGCTTTCTTT.

Comment on this clonotype: Germline is not matched at one junction end, which may reflect a read error. The chain carries TRBV20-1 and TRBJ1-1, with D perhaps matching TRBD1 (6 bases). The CDR3 totals 14 residues. In germline, CDR1 is DFQATT, CDR2 SNEGSKA (reference sequence). The CDR3 loop reads CGARQYTQGTEAFF. The CDR3 DNA is TGCGGTGCTAGACAATACACACAGGGCACTGAAGCTTTCTTT.

The chain is built from TRBV20-1 and TRBJ1-3; possibly TRBD1 for D (5 bases). The CDR3 spans 16 residues. Trimming shortened V by 2 bases and J by 1 base, and 15 bases separated the two germline ends. Germline values: CDR1 DFQATT, CDR2 SNEGSKA (reference sequence). This chain's CDR3 is CSARSAPRGSGNTIYF. The CDR3 bases are TGCAGTGCTAGATCAGCCCCGAGGGGTTCTGGAAACACCATATATTTT.

The chain carries TRBV7-2 and TRBJ1-1; D may be TRBD1 (5 bases). The V gene's germline CDR1 is SGHTA and CDR2 FQGNSA. Trimming cost V 5 bases and J 5 bases, with 12 bases left between them. The CDR3 totals 13 residues. CDR3: CASSQERQTEAFF. CDR3 DNA: TGTGCCAGCAGCCAAGAACGACAGACTGAAGCTTTCTTT.

This clonotype has more than one count but fewer than ten. The J gene is TRBJ1-2, the V gene TRBV7-6; TRBD1 matches 8 bases. J gave up 9 bases and V 5 bases, and 11 bases lay outside the gene matches. Germline CDR1 SGHVS, CDR2 FNYEAQ. This CDR3 is built from 14 residues. CDR3 protein: CASSPTDREGSYTF. In nucleotides, the CDR3 is TGTGCCAGCAGCCCGACGGACAGGGAAGGAAGCTACACCTTC.

The chain is built from TRBV21-1 and TRBJ2-4. TRBV21-1 is deemed a pseudogene. The CDR3 has 11 amino acids. CDR3 DNA sequence: TGTGCCAGCAGCAGCCTAAACATTCAGTACTTC. Translating gives CASSSLNIQYF.

This clonotype was found a few times. J is TRBJ1-5 and V is TRBV27; 9 nucleotides agree with TRBD1. This CDR3 has 15 residues. Germline values: CDR1 MNHEY, CDR2 SMNVEV (reference sequence). Losses at the gene ends were 4 bases for V and 3 bases for J; bases not matched to a gene: 4. The CDR3 sequence: CASSSNRGLNQPQHF. The CDR3 DNA is TGTGCCAGCAGTTCCAACAGGGGGCTCAATCAGCCCCAGCATTTT.

This clonotype was counted between two and nine times. V gene TRBV6-1 combines with J gene TRBJ1-6; D unresolved. The CDR3 is 18 amino acids. V was shortened by 0 bases and J by 0 bases, with 12 bases between the two germline ends. Germline V gives CDR1 MNHNS, CDR2 SASEGT. As DNA, the CDR3 is TGTGCCAGCAGTGAAGCGCGGCCGGAGAGCTCCTATAATTCACCCCTCCACTTT. Translating it yields CASSEARPESSYNSPLHF.

This clonotype was counted a few times. The chain uses TRBV7-2 and TRBJ2-5, with TRBD2 matching over 7 bases. J was trimmed by 1 base and V by 1 base; bases with no gene match: 6. Germline V lookup: CDR1 SGHTA, CDR2 FQGNSA. The CDR3 runs 16 residues. CDR3 loop: CASSLGVAGVQETQYF. CDR3 DNA sequence: TGTGCCAGCAGCTTAGGGGTAGCGGGCGTCCAAGAGACCCAGTACTTC.

This clonotype was picked up a small number of times. This chain uses TRBV7-2 with TRBJ1-5; D unclear. The V and J ends lost 1 base and 2 bases respectively, with 9 bases between them. The CDR3 loop spans 15 amino acids. Germline lookup yields CDR1 SGHTA and CDR2 FQGNSA. CDR3 region: CASSLGSWGNQPQHF. CDR3 in DNA: TGTGCCAGCAGCTTAGGCAGTTGGGGCAATCAGCCCCAGCATTTT.

This rearrangement joins TRBV7-2 to TRBJ2-2; the D call may be TRBD1 or TRBD2 (6 bases each). V was clipped by 0 bases and J by 8 bases, with 22 bases between them. Germline V CDR1 and CDR2: SGHTA, FQGNSA. CDR3 length: 18 amino acids. CDR3 sequence: CASSLASGGWGAAGELFF. CDR3 DNA: TGTGCCAGCAGCTTAGCATCAGGTGGTTGGGGGGCCGCGGGGGAGCTGTTTTTT.

V and J are TRBV7-9 and TRBJ1-3; D remains unclear. CDR1 SEHNR and CDR2 FQNEAQ come from the germline V gene (reference sequence). The CDR3 is 15 amino acids. V lost 3 bases and J lost 2, with 11 bases in between. CDR3 bases: TGTGCCAGCAGCTTGCAGCAACACCCTGGAAACACCATATATTTT. Its translation is CASSLQQHPGNTIYF.

This chain joins TRBV7-2 and TRBJ1-5, with D perhaps matching TRBD1 (5 bases). V lost 0 bases, J lost 7 bases, and 13 bases lay in between. From germline, CDR1 is SGHTA and CDR2 FQGNSA. The CDR3 sequence is 15 residues long. CDR3 loop: CASSLAVQGKQPQHF. The DNA for the CDR3 is TGTGCCAGCAGCTTAGCGGTTCAGGGTAAACAGCCCCAGCATTTT.

The chain couples TRBV6-1 to TRBJ1-1; D remains unclear. The CDR3 loop spans 11 amino acids. Trimming shortened V by 7 bases and J by 5 bases, and 8 bases separated the two germline ends. CDR1 is MNHNS, CDR2 SASEGT, per germline. In DNA form, the CDR3 reads TGTGCCAGCACCATCAAGACTGAAGCTTTCTTT. Amino acid sequence: CASTIKTEAFF.